Shown below are 24 T cell receptor beta chains from a single sample sequenced in a study of Ad26.COV2.S vaccination and SARS-CoV-2 variants. Treatment noted: around 19 received Ad26.COV2.S at low or high dose, single or two shots; roughly five received placebo; per-sample allocation not given. Collection of the samples took place on day 63 after the first injection of vaccine or placebo. Assay: immunoSEQ multiplex PCR; the TCRdb copy retains only in-frame clones and omits some. Here the sample spans roughly 420,000 clones, around 87% being singletons. This specimen consisted of peripheral blood, obtained in a trial of Ad26.COV2.S vaccine versus placebo. The receptors were gathered from a person aged 18-65 years who received the Ad26.COV2.S COVID-19 vaccine or a placebo.

The chain has TRBV7-2 and TRBJ2-3, with D perhaps matching TRBD2 (5 bases). The germline V gene has CDR1 SGHTA and CDR2 FQGNSA. The ends were cut back, 5 bases at V and 9 bases at J, with 15 bases in the middle. This CDR3 contains 13 residues. The CDR3 region has the DNA TGTGCCAGCAGCACCATAGCGCTTAGGACGCAGTATTTT. It encodes CASSTIALRTQYF. The full variable domain, with the rest looked up from reference TRBV7-2 and TRBJ2-3, is GAGVSQSPSNKVTEKGKDVELRCDPISGHTALYWYRQSLGQGLEFLIYFQGNSAPDKSGLPSDRFSAERTGGSVSTLTIQRTQQEDSAVYLCASSTIALRTQYFGPGTRLTVL.

The chain joins TRBV30 to TRBJ1-1; D may be TRBD1 (5 bases). This CDR3 is 14 amino acids long. Germline loops: CDR1 GTSNPN, CDR2 SVGIG (reference sequence). Trimming cost V 3 bases and J 7 bases, with 18 bases left between them. CDR3 coding DNA: TGTGCCTGGAGGCGTAAGGGGACGCCTAATGAAGCTTTCTTT. Encoded protein: CAWRRKGTPNEAFF. The full variable domain, with the rest looked up from reference TRBV30 and TRBJ1-1, is SQTIHQWPATLVQPVGSPLSLECTVEGTSNPNLYWYRQAAGRGLQLLFYSVGIGQISSEVPQNLSASRPQDRQFILSSKKLLLSDSGFYLCAWRRKGTPNEAFFGQGTRLTVV.

The V and J genes are TRBV18 and TRBJ1-1; D may be TRBD1 (6 bases). The CDR3 is made up of 16 amino acids. The ends were cut back, 3 bases at V and 1 base at J, with 15 bases in the middle. CDR1 KGHSH and CDR2 LQKENI come from the germline V gene. The CDR3 protein is CASSPDSLDANTEAFF. In DNA, the CDR3 is TGTGCCAGCTCACCGGACAGCCTGGACGCGAACACTGAAGCTTTCTTT.

This clone was seen only a few times. Here the CDR3 DNA reads TGTGCCAGCAGTTCGTGGGTTGTTGCCTACGAGCAGTACTTC. As protein: CASSSWVVAYEQYF. The chain is built from TRBV6-2 or TRBV6-3 and TRBJ2-7; D is ambiguous. Per germline, CDR1 MNHEY and CDR2 SVGEGT. V was cut by 4 bases and J by 2 bases, with 12 bases left in between. The CDR3 consists of 14 residues.

The table lists this clone with a count of one. The chain is built from TRBV5-1 and TRBJ1-4; maybe TRBD1 (5 bases). Germline V CDR1 and CDR2: SGHRS, YFSETQ. The CDR3 totals 15 residues. V lost 0 bases to trimming and J lost 7 bases, with 13 bases between them. Here the CDR3 DNA reads TGCGCCAGCAGCTTGGCCCGGGGCGCGGGTGAAAAACTGTTTTTT. It is translated as CASSLARGAGEKLFF.

This chain joins TRBV5-5 and TRBJ2-2, with a possible D match to TRBD2 (5 bases). Germline V gene sequence: CDR1 SGHKS, CDR2 YYEKEE (reference sequence). This CDR3 comprises 16 residues. The V and J ends lost 4 bases and 2 bases respectively, with 15 bases between them. CDR3 amino acids: CASSPLGEFNTGELFF. The DNA for the CDR3 is TGTGCCAGCAGCCCCCTCGGGGAATTTAACACCGGGGAGCTGTTTTTT.

The chain has TRBV5-1 and TRBJ2-2; D is ambiguous. V lost 4 bases, J lost 0 bases, and 13 bases lay in between. CDR1 and CDR2 from the germline V gene are SGHRS and YFSETQ. CDR3 length: 16 residues. This chain's CDR3 is CASSLGYSPNTGELFF. DNA for the CDR3: TGCGCCAGCAGCCTGGGTTATAGCCCGAACACCGGGGAGCTGTTTTTT.

This chain joins TRBV6-4 and TRBJ1-2, with D hard to call. Deletions cut 2 bases from V and 7 bases from J, with 20 bases between. Germline assignment: CDR1 MRHNA and CDR2 SNTAGT. The CDR3 has 16 residues. CDR3: CASSDGPGVPPSGYTF. CDR3 in DNA: TGTGCCAGCAGTGACGGTCCTGGGGTCCCCCCCTCTGGCTACACCTTC.

The V and J genes are TRBV14 and TRBJ1-3; no reliable D call. V was clipped by 0 bases and J by 6 bases, with 9 bases between them. The CDR3 runs to 14 residues. Germline V gene data show CDR1 as SGHDN and CDR2 as FVKESK. The CDR3 loop reads CASSQDAAVNTIYF. CDR3 nucleotides: TGTGCCAGCAGCCAAGATGCCGCGGTAAACACCATATATTTT.

J is TRBJ2-3 and V is TRBV15; a possible D gene is TRBD2 (5 bases). Germline assignment: CDR1 LNHNV and CDR2 YYDKDF (reference sequence). V dropped 2 bases and J dropped 2 bases, with 8 bases sitting between them. The CDR3 is 14 residues long. CDR3 DNA: TGTGCCACCAGCAGACCAGCGGACACAGATACGCAGTATTTT. Translation gives CATSRPADTDTQYF.

The J gene is TRBJ1-5, the V gene TRBV3-1 (or the pseudogene TRBV3-2), with D unresolved. CDR3 size: 13 residues. V was trimmed by 0 bases and J by 7 bases, leaving 7 bases between them. Germline-derived CDR1 and CDR2 are LGHDT and YNNKEL (reference sequence). CDR3 sequence reads: CASSQDIGQPQHF. The CDR3 bases are TGTGCCAGCAGCCAAGATATTGGCCAGCCCCAGCATTTT.

In DNA form, the CDR3 reads TGTGCCAGCAGCCCCTCGAGGTGGGGGGATGGGGCCAACGTCCTGACTTTC. It encodes CASSPSRWGDGANVLTF. V usage is TRBV7-3 and J usage is TRBJ2-6; perhaps TRBD2 as D (6 bases). The V gene lost 5 bases and the J gene lost 3 bases, with 17 bases spanning the gap. This CDR3 spans 17 amino acids. CDR1 is SGHTA, CDR2 FQGTGA, per germline.

The chain has TRBV2 and TRBJ2-3; no clear D gene. This CDR3 is 13 amino acids long. V was pared by 0 bases and J by 4 bases, with 5 bases between. Germline loops: CDR1 SNHLY, CDR2 FYNNEI. CDR3 protein: CASSEAVADTQYF. CDR3 in DNA: TGTGCCAGCAGTGAAGCGGTAGCAGATACGCAGTATTTT.

The V gene is TRBV6-5, the J gene TRBJ1-5; D perhaps matches TRBD1 (6 bases). Germline CDR1 reads MNHEY; CDR2 reads SVGAGI. CDR3 length: 12 amino acids. With 7 bases removed from V and 5 bases from J, the gap between germline ends came to 9 bases. The CDR3 DNA reads TGTGCCAGCACGTCAGGGGATCAGCCCCAGCATTTT. Translating it yields CASTSGDQPQHF.

The rearrangement uses TRBV7-2 and TRBJ1-6; D perhaps matches TRBD1 (5 bases). Germline loops: CDR1 SGHTA, CDR2 FQGNSA. This CDR3 is 12 amino acids long. V was clipped by 1 base and J by 11 bases, with 6 bases between them. The CDR3 reads CASSLVGAPLHF. The CDR3 region has the DNA TGTGCCAGCAGCTTAGTAGGGGCACCCCTCCACTTT.

The chain has TRBV5-1 and TRBJ2-7, with 8 positions matching TRBD1. Trimming cost V 4 bases and J 4 bases; bases outside gene matches: 10. There are 15 residues in the CDR3. The germline V gene has CDR1 SGHRS and CDR2 YFSETQ. The CDR3 DNA is TGCGCCAGCAGCCCTGGTTCTGACAGGGGTTACGAGCAGTACTTC. Translation: CASSPGSDRGYEQYF. The full variable domain, in which reference TRBV5-1 and TRBJ2-7 provide the parts outside the CDR3, is KAGVTQTPRYLIKTRGQQVTLSCSPISGHRSVSWYQQTPGQGLQFLFEYFSETQRNKGNFPGRFSGRQFSNSRSEMNVSTLELGDSALYLCASSPGSDRGYEQYFGPGTRLTVT.

The CDR3 nucleotides read TGTGCCAGCAGTTGGACAGGGTTGTCCGGGGAGCTGTTTTTT. Translation gives CASSWTGLSGELFF. V is TRBV28 and J is TRBJ2-2; 8 nucleotides match TRBD1. CDR3 size: 14 residues. Germline V gene data show CDR1 as MDHEN and CDR2 as SYDVKM. Trimming cost V 4 bases and J 6 bases; bases outside gene matches: 4.

V usage is TRBV5-1 and J usage is TRBJ2-7, with D possibly being TRBD1 or TRBD2 (6 bases each). The V gene lost 2 bases and the J gene lost 0 bases, with 12 bases spanning the gap. The CDR3 has 15 residues. The germline CDR1 and CDR2 sequences are SGHRS and YFSETQ. The CDR3 DNA follows: TGCGCCAGCAGCTTTACGGGGGCACCCTCCTACGAGCAGTACTTC. This gives the protein CASSFTGAPSYEQYF.

CDR3 sequence: CASSHYRGSNQPQHF. As DNA, the CDR3 is TGCGCCAGCAGCCATTACAGGGGTAGCAATCAGCCCCAGCATTTT. The genes are TRBV4-3 and TRBJ1-5, with 7 bases aligning to TRBD1. CDR3 length: 15 residues. CDR1 is LGHNA, CDR2 YSLEER, per germline. The junction had 2 bases not matched to a gene; V was cut back by 3 bases and J by 0 bases.

This clone came up a few times. The chain recombines TRBV7-9 with TRBJ2-7; 9 bases are a match to TRBD1. J was trimmed by 5 bases and V by 2 bases; bases with no gene match: 7. The CDR3 loop spans 15 amino acids. The germline CDR1 and CDR2 sequences are SEHNR and FQNEAQ (reference sequence). CDR3 loop: CASSLIRQGEHEQYF. The CDR3 DNA is TGTGCCAGCAGCTTAATTAGACAGGGGGAACACGAGCAGTACTTC.

This clone occurred a few times. The same CDR3 is also encoded by other DNA sequences in this sample. This sequence joins TRBV12-3 or TRBV12-4 and TRBJ2-7; D is uncertain. The V and J ends lost 2 bases and 3 bases respectively, with 5 bases between them. The CDR3 has 12 residues. CDR3 protein: CASSLRSYEQYF. The DNA of the CDR3 is TGTGCCAGCAGTTTACGCAGCTACGAGCAGTACTTC.

This chain uses TRBV15 with TRBJ1-1, with a weak D call TRBD1 (6 bases). CDR1 is LNHNV and CDR2 is YYDKDF in the germline V gene (reference sequence). V lost 3 bases and J lost 4, with 12 bases in between. The CDR3 consists of 14 residues. DNA of the CDR3: TGTGCCACCAGCAGGAAAGGCAGGGGCACTGAAGCTTTCTTT. The encoded protein is CATSRKGRGTEAFF.

The V gene is TRBV6-2 or TRBV6-3, the J gene TRBJ2-5; possibly TRBD1 for D (6 bases). V dropped 4 bases and J dropped 2 bases, with 11 bases sitting between them. CDR3 length: 14 amino acids. CDR1 MNHEY and CDR2 SVGEGT come from the germline V gene. CDR3 nucleotide sequence: TGTGCCAGCAGTTGGTGGGACAAACAAGAGACCCAGTACTTC. It is translated as CASSWWDKQETQYF.

The V call is TRBV11-3, the J call TRBJ2-5, with TRBD2 identical over 8 bases. J was trimmed by 5 bases and V by 5 bases; bases with no gene match: 13. There are 16 residues in the CDR3. Germline lookup yields CDR1 SGHNT and CDR2 YENEEA. The CDR3 DNA is TGTGCCAGCAGCCAAGGGACTAGTTGGCTCGGGGAGACCCAGTACTTC. Translating gives CASSQGTSWLGETQYF.